This TCR beta chain was sequenced during a study of response to subunit inactivated influenza vaccine. About this clonotype itself: What it binds is unknown.

Using its own MiXCR run on the RT-PCR reads, TCRdb lists one record per CDR3 protein. Here the sample spans 450,000 to 550,000 distinct CDR3 sequences, over 25% being singletons. Trimming removed 1 base at V and 6 bases at J, with 10 bases between. The germline gives CDR1 SGHAT, CDR2 FQNNGV. The CDR3 consists of 14 residues. Overall study results and limits: Few additional T cells are recruited per seasonal influenza vaccination, authors suggested.

This TCR was sampled from a man aged 45-65 years who received an inactivated influenza vaccine. The V call is TRBV11-2, the J call TRBJ2-1, with a possible D match to TRBD2 (5 bases). The sample here was CD4+ T cells sorted from PBMCs, taken around 5 days after vaccination. The DNA for the CDR3 is TGTGCCAGCAGCTTAGCGGGGAAGCTCAATGAGCAGTTCTTC. Translation gives CASSLAGKLNEQFF.